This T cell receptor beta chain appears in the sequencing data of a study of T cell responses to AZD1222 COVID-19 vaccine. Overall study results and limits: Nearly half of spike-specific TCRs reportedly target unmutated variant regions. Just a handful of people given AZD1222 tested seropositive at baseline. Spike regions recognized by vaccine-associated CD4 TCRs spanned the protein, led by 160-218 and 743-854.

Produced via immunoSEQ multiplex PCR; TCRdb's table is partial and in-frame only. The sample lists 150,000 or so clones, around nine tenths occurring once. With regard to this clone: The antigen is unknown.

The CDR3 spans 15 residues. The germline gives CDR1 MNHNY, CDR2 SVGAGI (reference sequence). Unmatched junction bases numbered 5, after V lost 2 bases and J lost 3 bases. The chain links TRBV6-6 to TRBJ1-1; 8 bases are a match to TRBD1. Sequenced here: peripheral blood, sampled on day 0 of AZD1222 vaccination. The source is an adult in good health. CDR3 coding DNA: TGTGCCAGCAGTTACGCCCCAGGGGGCTACACTGAAGCTTTCTTT. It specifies CASSYAPGGYTEAFF.